These T cell receptor beta chains were read from a single sample in a study of T cells in Graves' hyperthyroidism and ophthalmopathy. TCRdb fed the multiplex PCR reads into MiXCR, producing one record per CDR3 protein. The sample includes roughly 400,000 distinct CDR3 sequences, roughly 25% seen only once; the top ten take roughly 70%. Sequenced material: blood. Source of these receptors: a man aged 45-65 years with Graves' hyperthyroidism. The CDR3 runs from the conserved cysteine through the conserved F or W. Each record gives: clone size, V gene, CDR3 length, CDR3 protein. Where a row states a size, it is once, few, many or the class of an expanded clone; other rows omit it.

>many|TRBV12-3/TRBV12-4|14
CASRQREGRDTQYF
>.|TRBV5-1|13
CASSFQGIDTQYF
>few|TRBV5-1|16
CASSPSGLAGFYEQYF
>once|TRBV27|16
CASSPRLAEGTDTQYF
>many|TRBV3-1|17
CASSKNTPTHPTDTQYF
>.|TRBV7-3|18
CASSVDSGRARGTDTQYF
>many|TRBV28|16
CASSPSVGSLYNEQFF
>.|TRBV3-1|14
CASSQRGETDTQYF
>many|TRBV3-1|14
CASLSPWGRETQYF
>many|TRBV11-2|15
CASSLDAGGGETQYF
>.|TRBV27|14
CASLPIAGGNEQFF
>.|TRBV29-1|14
CSARGQTNTGELFF
>few|TRBV2|16
CASRDDRGPANEKLFF
>few|TRBV2|13
CASSEQQGYGYTF
>few|TRBV7-9|17
CASSRLPTGGFYNEQFF
>few|TRBV28|17
CASSLSWGGNKTGLYTF
>.|TRBV19|15
CASSTGNSAKNIQYF
>many|TRBV11-3|17
CASSGSVGGSSYNEQFF
>.|TRBV6-1|13
CASSDGPDQPQHF
>many|TRBV5-1|13
CASSSTPRDTQYF
>many|TRBV29-1|15
CSARNRDQLTDTQYF
>.|TRBV10-2|14
CASSVEAGWETQYF
>.|TRBV19|13
CATLAGAGNEQFF
>.|TRBV28|15
CASRTIVPSNYGYTF
>few|TRBV11-2|17
CASSPYSSSGGGDTQYF
>few|TRBV5-1|16
CASSENGLAGTDTQYF
>many|TRBV3-1|14
CASSYSSSYNEQFF
>.|TRBV11-2|17
CASSTLQGPPSQETQYF
>few|TRBV24-1|15
CATSDPSRGTDTQYF
>once|TRBV20-1|18
CSAGRGDGFSFTPGELFF
>many|TRBV28|15
CASSLGPTAGDTQYF
>few|TRBV29-1|14
CSAYGGRSSYEQYF